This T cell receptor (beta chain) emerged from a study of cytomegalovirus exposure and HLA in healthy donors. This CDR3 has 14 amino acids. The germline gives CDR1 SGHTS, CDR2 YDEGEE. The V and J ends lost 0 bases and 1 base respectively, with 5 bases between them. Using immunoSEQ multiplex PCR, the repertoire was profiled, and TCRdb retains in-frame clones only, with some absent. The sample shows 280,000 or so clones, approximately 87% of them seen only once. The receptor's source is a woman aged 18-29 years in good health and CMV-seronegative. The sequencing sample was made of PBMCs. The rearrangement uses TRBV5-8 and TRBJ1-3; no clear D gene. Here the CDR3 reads CASSLVPSGNTIYF. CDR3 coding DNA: TGTGCCAGCAGCTTGGTCCCTTCTGGAAACACCATATATTTT.